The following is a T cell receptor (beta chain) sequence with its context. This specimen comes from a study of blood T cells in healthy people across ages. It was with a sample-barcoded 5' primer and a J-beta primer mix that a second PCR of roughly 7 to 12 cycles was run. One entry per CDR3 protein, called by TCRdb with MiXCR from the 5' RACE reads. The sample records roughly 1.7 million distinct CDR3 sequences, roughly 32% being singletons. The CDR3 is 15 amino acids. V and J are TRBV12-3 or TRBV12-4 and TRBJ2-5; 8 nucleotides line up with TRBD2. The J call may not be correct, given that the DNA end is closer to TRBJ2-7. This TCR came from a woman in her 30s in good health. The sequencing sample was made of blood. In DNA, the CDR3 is TGTGCCAGCAGCTATGGACTAGCCCGTCCGGACGAGCAGTACTTC. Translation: CASSYGLARPDEQYF.